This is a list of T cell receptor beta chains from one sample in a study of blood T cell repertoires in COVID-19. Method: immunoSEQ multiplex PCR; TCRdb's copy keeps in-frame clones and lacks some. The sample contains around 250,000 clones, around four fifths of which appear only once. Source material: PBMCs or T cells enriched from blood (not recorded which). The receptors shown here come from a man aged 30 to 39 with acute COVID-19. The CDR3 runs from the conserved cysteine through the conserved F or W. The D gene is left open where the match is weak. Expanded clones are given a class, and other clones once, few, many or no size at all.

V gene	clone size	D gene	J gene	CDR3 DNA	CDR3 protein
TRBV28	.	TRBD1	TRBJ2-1	TGTGCCAGCAGTTTTCAACAGGGGAGCTCCTACAATGAGCAGTTCTTC	CASSFQQGSSYNEQFF
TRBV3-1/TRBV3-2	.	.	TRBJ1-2	TGTGCCAGCAGCCAAAGGTGGCCCCGCGGAATGGATAACTATGGCTACACCTTC	CASSQRWPRGMDNYGYTF
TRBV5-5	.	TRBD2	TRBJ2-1	TGTGCCAGCAGCTTGGACTTTAGGACTAGCTCGGGCAATGAGCAGTTCTTC	CASSLDFRTSSGNEQFF
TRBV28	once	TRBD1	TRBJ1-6	TGTGCCAGCAGCATCGGGACAGGGGATTCACCCCTCCACTTT	CASSIGTGDSPLHF
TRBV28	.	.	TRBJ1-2	TGTGCCAGCAGTTTATCCGGGGGTAGGGGCTACACCTTC	CASSLSGGRGYTF
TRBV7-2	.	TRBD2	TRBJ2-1	TGTGCCAGCAGCTCCCAGACTAGCGGGAGGGCCTTCTTC	CASSSQTSGRAFF
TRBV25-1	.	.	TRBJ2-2	TGTGCCAGCAGTGAAACAGGGTTGGGCACCGGGGAGCTGTTTTTT	CASSETGLGTGELFF
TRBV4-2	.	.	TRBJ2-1	TGTGCCAGCAGCCAACAGGCGAACAATGAGCAGTTCTTC	CASSQQANNEQFF
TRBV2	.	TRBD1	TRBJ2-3	TGTGCCAGCCGGAGAGAGGGGACAGGCAGAAGCACAGATACGCAGTATTTT	CASRREGTGRSTDTQYF
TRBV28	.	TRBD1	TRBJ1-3	TGTGCCAGCAGTTTGGACAGGCGGGCTGGAAACACCATATATTTT	CASSLDRRAGNTIYF
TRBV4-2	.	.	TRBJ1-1	TGTGCCAGCAGCCAAGTTTTGGACGTACCGGGGACTGAAGCTTTCTTT	CASSQVLDVPGTEAFF
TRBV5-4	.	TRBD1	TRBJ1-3	TGTGCCAGCGCTAGGGGGACAGGAGAAGCTGGAAACACCATATATTTT	CASARGTGEAGNTIYF
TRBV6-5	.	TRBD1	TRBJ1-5	TGTGCCAGCACTCGACAGGGCAGTCAGCCCCAGCATTTT	CASTRQGSQPQHF
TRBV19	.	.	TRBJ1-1	TGTGCCAGTAGTATCTACAGTTCGGCGAACACTGAAGCTTTCTTT	CASSIYSSANTEAFF
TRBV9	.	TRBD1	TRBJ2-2	TGTGCCAGCAGCACGGGACAGCTCCTCGTCGGGGAGCTGTTTTTT	CASSTGQLLVGELFF
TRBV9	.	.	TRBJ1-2	TGTGCCAGCAGCCTTCAAGGACAGACGGAGGGCTACACCTTC	CASSLQGQTEGYTF
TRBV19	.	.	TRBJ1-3	TGTGCCAGTATCCCGGTACGGCGCCAGGTCGCCGGAAACACCATATATTTT	CASIPVRRQVAGNTIYF
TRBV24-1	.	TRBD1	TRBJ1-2	TGTGCCACCAGTGCAAGACAGGGTGCTAACTATGGCTACACCTTC	CATSARQGANYGYTF
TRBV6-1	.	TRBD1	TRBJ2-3	TGTGCCAGCAGTGAGGAAACAGGGGGCTGGGGCACAGATACGCAGTATTTT	CASSEETGGWGTDTQYF
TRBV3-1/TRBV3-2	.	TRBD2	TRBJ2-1	TGTGCCAGCAGCCAAGACGCCGTGGGACTAGCGGGAGGCCATAGGAGCTCCTACAATGAGCAGTTCTTC	CASSQDAVGLAGGHRSSYNEQFF
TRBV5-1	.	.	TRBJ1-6	TGTGCCAGCAGCTTGGAGGCAGGGAATTCACCCCTCCACTTT	CASSLEAGNSPLHF
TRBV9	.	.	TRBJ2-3	TGTGCCAGCAGCGTAGGTCTGGGCGGGGCAGATACGCAGTATTTT	CASSVGLGGADTQYF
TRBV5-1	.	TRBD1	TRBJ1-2	TGCGCCAGCAGCTTGGTTCAGGGGGCGGGCTACACCTTC	CASSLVQGAGYTF
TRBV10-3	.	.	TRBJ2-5	TGTGCCATCAGTCGACAGGATCAAGAGACCCAGTACTTC	CAISRQDQETQYF
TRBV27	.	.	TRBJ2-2	TGTGCCAGCAGTTTGAGCGGGGAGCTGTTTTTT	CASSLSGELFF
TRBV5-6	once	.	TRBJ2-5	TGTGCCAGCAGCGCGATCCAACCGGGGACCCAGTACTTC	CASSAIQPGTQYF
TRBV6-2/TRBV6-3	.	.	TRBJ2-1	TGTGCCAGCAGTTCTTCTAGGGTAGCGTCGCGGTTCGAGCAGTTCTTC	CASSSSRVASRFEQFF
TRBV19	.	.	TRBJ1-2	TGTGCCAGTAGTGACCGGGAGGGCGGCTACACCTTC	CASSDREGGYTF